Following are 23 T cell receptor beta chains from one sample sequenced in a study of cytomegalovirus exposure and HLA in healthy donors. It was with 60 Vbeta and 13 Jbeta primers that the PCR ran. The protocol was immunoSEQ multiplex PCR, while the TCRdb copy is restricted to in-frame clones and leaves out a portion. The sample holds 150,000 to 200,000 clones; around 80% are singletons and the top ten take 1.1%. The source material was PBMCs. The receptors come from a woman aged 40 to 50 in good health and CMV-seronegative.

This chain connects TRBV15 to TRBJ2-1; D remains unclear. CDR1 and CDR2 (germline): LNHNV, YYDKDF (reference sequence). V was pared by 4 bases and J by 7 bases, with 14 bases between. The CDR3 extends over 14 amino acids. The CDR3 protein is CATSNLRASNEQFF. The CDR3 DNA reads as TGTGCCACCAGCAACCTACGAGCGAGTAATGAGCAGTTCTTC.

This clone was counted between two and nine times. This chain connects TRBV11-2 to TRBJ2-1, with 8 bases aligning to TRBD2. This CDR3 is built from 15 residues. Trimming removed 5 bases from V and 2 bases from J; junction bases left unmatched: 5. The germline V gene has CDR1 SGHAT and CDR2 FQNNGV. The CDR3 DNA sequence: TGTGCCAGCAGCCCATCGGGGGGGACCTACAATGAGCAGTTCTTC. Translating it yields CASSPSGGTYNEQFF.

The V and J genes are TRBV10-2 and TRBJ2-4; no firm D call. The V end lost 6 bases, the J end lost 0 bases, and 24 bases lay between the germline ends. Germline V CDR1 and CDR2: WSHSY, SAAADI. The CDR3 is 19 residues long. In DNA form, the CDR3 reads TGCGCCAGCAGCGACCCCGGTGGCGGAACCTCCATAGCCAAAAACATTCAGTACTTC. Protein product: CASSDPGGGTSIAKNIQYF.

V gene TRBV18 combines with J gene TRBJ2-1, with 9 bases that match TRBD2. After removal of 2 bases from V and 3 bases from J, the junction contained 8 bases not matched to a gene. Germline V gene sequence: CDR1 KGHSH, CDR2 LQKENI. This CDR3 contains 17 residues. CDR3 DNA: TGTGCCAGCTCACCAAAGCGGGCTAGCGGGAACTACAATGAGCAGTTCTTC. Its translation is CASSPKRASGNYNEQFF. Full variable domain (missing parts from reference TRBV18 and TRBJ2-1): NAGVMQNPRHLVRRRGQEARLRCSPMKGHSHVYWYRQLPEEGLKFMVYLQKENIIDESGMPKERFSAEFPKEGPSILRIQQVVRGDSAAYFCASSPKRASGNYNEQFFGPGTRLTVL.

This clone came up once. The rearrangement joins TRBV5-4 to TRBJ2-5; 11 bases agree with TRBD2. The trim removed 3 bases at V and 3 bases at J, leaving 1 base unmatched. Germline CDR1 reads SGHNT; CDR2 reads YYREEE (reference sequence). CDR3 length equals 14 residues. The CDR3 nucleotides read TGTGCCAGCAGCTCGGGACTAGCGGAAGAGACCCAGTACTTC. Translation gives CASSSGLAEETQYF.

For this clone: The junction differs from germline at one of its ends, possibly a read error. The J gene is TRBJ1-5, the V gene TRBV30; tentative D call: TRBD1 (5 bases). Per the germline V gene, CDR1 is GTSNPN and CDR2 is SVGIG (reference sequence). CDR3 size: 14 residues. CDR3 sequence: CAGRAGGSNQPQHF. CDR3 coding DNA: TGTGCCGGGAGGGCCGGGGGGAGCAATCAGCCCCAGCATTTT.

V and J are TRBV28 and TRBJ2-3; the match to TRBD1 covers 7 bases. Germline CDR1 is MDHEN and CDR2 is SYDVKM. This CDR3 is 14 amino acids long. V was pared by 6 bases and J by 3 bases, with 6 bases of the junction left unmatched. The CDR3 sequence is CASSQGVGTDTQYF. The DNA of the CDR3 is TGTGCCAGCAGCCAGGGGGTTGGGACAGATACGCAGTATTTT.

The gene calls are TRBV11-1 and TRBJ2-2; 8 bases map to TRBD1. Per the germline V gene, CDR1 is SGHAT and CDR2 is FQDESV (reference sequence). The CDR3 contains 15 residues. With V trimmed by 10 bases and J by 1 base, 8 bases remained unmatched. The CDR3 loop is CAIPSDRGNTGELFF. The DNA of the CDR3 is TGTGCCATCCCTAGCGACAGGGGGAACACCGGGGAGCTGTTTTTT.

This rearrangement joins TRBV9 to TRBJ1-2, with 10 bases that match TRBD1. The length of the CDR3 is 16 residues. V was pared by 4 bases and J by 2 bases, with 8 bases of the junction left unmatched. CDR1 SGDLS and CDR2 YYNGEE come from the germline V gene. The CDR3 sequence: CASSPYRGQGNYGYTF. CDR3 bases: TGTGCCAGCAGCCCCTATAGGGGACAGGGGAACTATGGCTACACCTTC.

The sample holds one count of this clone. The CDR3 here is CAWSDRGLKPQHF. In nucleotides, the CDR3 is TGTGCCTGGAGTGACAGGGGGCTGAAGCCCCAGCATTTT. V gene TRBV30 combines with J gene TRBJ1-5; 9 nucleotides align to TRBD1. The J segment lost 8 bases and the V segment lost 1 base, leaving 3 bases of the junction unmatched. Germline V gene lookup returns CDR1 GTSNPN and CDR2 SVGIG (reference sequence). The CDR3 covers 13 residues.

The chain employs TRBV5-1 and TRBJ1-5, with D unclear. This CDR3 comprises 15 residues. V lost 0 bases and J 3 bases, leaving 10 bases between the germline ends. Germline CDR1 and CDR2: SGHRS and YFSETQ. The CDR3 region is CASSLGGGVNQPQHF. The CDR3 DNA follows: TGCGCCAGCAGCTTGGGAGGAGGCGTCAATCAGCCCCAGCATTTT.

The chain carries TRBV4-2 and TRBJ2-3; the match to TRBD2 covers 11 bases. This CDR3 contains 15 residues. V gave up 1 base and J gave up 5 bases; unmatched junction bases: 2. Per the germline V gene, CDR1 is LGHNA and CDR2 is YNFKEQ. This chain's CDR3 is CASSQGTSGRDTQYF. Here the CDR3 DNA reads TGTGCCAGCAGCCAAGGTACTAGCGGGAGAGATACGCAGTATTTT.

This clone came up a few times. The V call is TRBV19, the J call TRBJ1-2; 11 nucleotides align to TRBD1. Unmatched junction bases numbered 3, after V lost 5 bases and J lost 7 bases. Germline V gene sequence: CDR1 LNHDA, CDR2 SQIVND (reference sequence). This CDR3 comprises 13 residues. DNA of the CDR3: TGTGCCAGTAGTGGGACAGGGGGAGGTGGCTACACCTTC. This sequence encodes CASSGTGGGGYTF.

The chain combines TRBV9 with TRBJ2-1; TRBD2 aligns across 9 bases. The CDR3 has 15 amino acids. The J segment lost 3 bases and the V segment lost 0 bases, leaving 1 base of the junction unmatched. Per germline, CDR1 SGDLS and CDR2 YYNGEE. Here the CDR3 reads CASSVASGNYNEQFF. DNA for the CDR3: TGTGCCAGCAGCGTAGCTAGCGGGAACTACAATGAGCAGTTCTTC.

The chain has TRBV7-2 and TRBJ1-2, with 8 positions matching TRBD1. This CDR3 region has 17 residues. J lost 8 bases, V lost 5 bases, and 19 bases had no gene match. Per germline, CDR1 SGHTA and CDR2 FQGNSA. As DNA, the CDR3 is TGTGCCAGCAGCCCCCCGGGGACAGGTTTGGCTTTGCGGGGCTACACCTTC. Amino acid sequence: CASSPPGTGLALRGYTF. Variable domain in full (rest from reference TRBV7-2 and TRBJ1-2): GAGVSQSPSNKVTEKGKDVELRCDPISGHTALYWYRQSLGQGLEFLIYFQGNSAPDKSGLPSDRFSAERTGGSVSTLTIQRTQQEDSAVYLCASSPPGTGLALRGYTFGSGTRLTVV.

This chain joins TRBV7-9 and TRBJ1-2, with 7 positions matching TRBD1. V lost 5 bases, J lost 5 bases, and 2 bases stayed unmatched. Germline V CDR1 and CDR2: SEHNR, FQNEAQ (reference sequence). The CDR3 totals 12 residues. CDR3 protein: CASSTGVYGYTF. The CDR3 DNA is TGTGCCAGCAGCACAGGGGTTTATGGCTACACCTTC.

The genes are TRBV2 and TRBJ1-1, with 7 bases lining up with TRBD1. This CDR3 comprises 15 residues. The germline V gene encodes CDR1 SNHLY and CDR2 FYNNEI. Trimming removed 4 bases from V and 1 base from J; junction bases left unmatched: 6. The CDR3 is CASSVLGQANTEAFF. CDR3 coding DNA: TGTGCCAGCAGTGTATTAGGACAGGCGAACACTGAAGCTTTCTTT.

V and J are TRBV5-1 and TRBJ2-3; unclear D gene. This CDR3 has 15 residues. The germline V gene has CDR1 SGHRS and CDR2 YFSETQ. The V end was cut by 4 bases, the J end by 4 bases, with 16 bases between. The CDR3 coding sequence is TGCGCCAGCAGCACCCCTGGGCAGGTCTCAGATACGCAGTATTTT. The encoded protein is CASSTPGQVSDTQYF. The full variable domain, rest sourced from reference TRBV5-1 and TRBJ2-3, is KAGVTQTPRYLIKTRGQQVTLSCSPISGHRSVSWYQQTPGQGLQFLFEYFSETQRNKGNFPGRFSGRQFSNSRSEMNVSTLELGDSALYLCASSTPGQVSDTQYFGPGTRLTVL.

This chain connects TRBV4-1 to TRBJ1-2; 8 bases map to TRBD1. Germline trimming cut 4 bases from V and 8 bases from J; bases unmatched to any gene: 15. The CDR3 totals 16 residues. From germline, CDR1 is MGHRA and CDR2 YSYEKL. The CDR3 is CASSPDRVGRGQGYTF. The CDR3, as DNA: TGCGCCAGCAGCCCAGATAGGGTGGGCAGGGGGCAAGGCTACACCTTC.

The genes are TRBV12-1 and TRBJ2-5; TRBD1 was called by the table and not checked on the DNA. TRBV12-1 is a pseudogene segment. The CDR3 has 15 amino acids. The CDR3 sequence is CASRYRGRDHETQYF. The CDR3 bases are TGTGCCAGCAGATACAGGGGGCGAGACCACGAGACCCAGTACTTC.

V and J are TRBV5-6 and TRBJ1-5; D might be TRBD1 (6 bases). The V end lost 4 bases, the J end lost 4 bases, and 18 bases lay between the germline ends. Germline lookup yields CDR1 SGHDT and CDR2 YYEEEE. The CDR3 consists of 16 residues. CDR3 loop: CASSTRGAGRNQPQHF. The CDR3 DNA reads as TGTGCCAGCAGCACCCGGGGGGCCGGGCGGAATCAGCCCCAGCATTTT.

This clone was detected only a few times. This chain links TRBV11-3 with TRBJ2-1, with 12 bases identical to TRBD2. The trim removed 6 bases at V and 6 bases at J, leaving 6 bases unmatched. Germline V gene sequence: CDR1 SGHNT, CDR2 YENEEA. The CDR3 is made up of 15 amino acids. The CDR3 sequence: CASRKLAGGINEQFF. In DNA, the CDR3 is TGTGCCAGCAGAAAACTAGCGGGAGGAATCAATGAGCAGTTCTTC.

CDR3 region: CASSGRTAYNEQFF. CDR3 in DNA: TGTGCCAGCAGCGGACGGACAGCCTACAATGAGCAGTTCTTC. The chain carries TRBV9 and TRBJ2-1; a possible D gene is TRBD1 (6 bases). There are 14 residues in the CDR3. The V end lost 3 bases, the J end lost 2 bases, and 9 bases lay between the germline ends. CDR1 and CDR2 from the germline V gene are SGDLS and YYNGEE.